This T cell receptor (beta chain) was identified in a study of CD8 T cells in ankylosing spondylitis. Via MiXCR, TCRdb re-called the 5' RACE reads, giving one row per CDR3 protein. Of approximately 300,000 distinct CDR3 sequences listed, 20% were seen once; the top ten hold roughly 8%. Germline-derived CDR1 and CDR2 are SGHVS and FQNEAQ. V shed 3 bases and J shed 0 bases, with 6 bases lying between them. The CDR3 spans 15 residues. This clonotype has just a few counts. The rearrangement joins TRBV7-8 to TRBJ2-6, with a possible D match to TRBD2 (5 bases). This TCR was sampled from a male donor with ankylosing spondylitis or in good health (not recorded which). Sequenced sample: blood, either unsorted or a sorted T cell fraction (not recorded which). The CDR3 nucleotides read TGTGCCAGCAGCTTCCGGGACTCTGGGGCCAACGTCCTGACTTTC. This sequence encodes CASSFRDSGANVLTF.